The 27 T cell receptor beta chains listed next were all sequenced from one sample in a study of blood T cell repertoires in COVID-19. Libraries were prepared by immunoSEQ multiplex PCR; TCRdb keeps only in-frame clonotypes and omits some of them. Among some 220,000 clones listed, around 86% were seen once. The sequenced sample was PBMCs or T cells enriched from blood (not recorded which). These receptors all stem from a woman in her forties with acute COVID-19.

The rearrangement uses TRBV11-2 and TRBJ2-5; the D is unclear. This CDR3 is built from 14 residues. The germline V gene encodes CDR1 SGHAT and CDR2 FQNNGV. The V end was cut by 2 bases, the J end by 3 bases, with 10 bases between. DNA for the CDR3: TGTGCCAGCAGCTTATTTTCTGGAGAAGAGACCCAGTACTTC. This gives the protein CASSLFSGEETQYF. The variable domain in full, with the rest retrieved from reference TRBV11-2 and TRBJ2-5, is EAGVAQSPRYKIIEKRQSVAFWCNPISGHATLYWYQQILGQGPKLLIQFQNNGVVDDSQLPKDRFSAERLKGVDSTLKIQPAKLEDSAVYLCASSLFSGEETQYFGPGTRLLVL.

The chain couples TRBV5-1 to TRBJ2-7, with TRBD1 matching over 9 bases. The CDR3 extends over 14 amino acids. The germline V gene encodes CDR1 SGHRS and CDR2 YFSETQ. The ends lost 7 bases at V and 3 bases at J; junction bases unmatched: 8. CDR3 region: CASSLGGQGYEQYF. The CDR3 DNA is TGCGCCAGCTCCCTTGGGGGACAGGGCTACGAGCAGTACTTC.

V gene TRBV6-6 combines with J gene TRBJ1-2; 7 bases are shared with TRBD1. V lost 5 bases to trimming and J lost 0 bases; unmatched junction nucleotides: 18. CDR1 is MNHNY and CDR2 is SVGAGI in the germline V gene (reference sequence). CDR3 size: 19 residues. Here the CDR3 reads CASSRDRIGTAGANYGYTF. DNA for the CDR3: TGTGCCAGCAGTCGTGATCGAATTGGGACAGCCGGAGCTAACTATGGCTACACCTTC.

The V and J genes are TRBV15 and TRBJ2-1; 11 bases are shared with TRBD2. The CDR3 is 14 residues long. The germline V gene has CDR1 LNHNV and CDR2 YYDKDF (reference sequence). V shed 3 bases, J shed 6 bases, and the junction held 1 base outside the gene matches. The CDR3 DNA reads TGTGCCACCAGCAGGACTAGCGGGGTCAATGAGCAGTTCTTC. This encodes CATSRTSGVNEQFF. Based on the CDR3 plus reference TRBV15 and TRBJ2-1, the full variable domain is DAMVIQNPRYQVTQFGKPVTLSCSQTLNHNVMYWYQQKSSQAPKLLFHYYDKDFNNEADTPDNFQSRRPNTSFCFLDIRSPGLGDTAMYLCATSRTSGVNEQFFGPGTRLTVL.

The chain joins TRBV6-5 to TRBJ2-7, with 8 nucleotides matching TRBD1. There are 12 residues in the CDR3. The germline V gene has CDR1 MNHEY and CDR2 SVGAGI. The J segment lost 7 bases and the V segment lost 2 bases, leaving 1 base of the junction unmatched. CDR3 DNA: TGTGCCAGCAGTTACGGGACAGGAGAGCAGTACTTC. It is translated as CASSYGTGEQYF.

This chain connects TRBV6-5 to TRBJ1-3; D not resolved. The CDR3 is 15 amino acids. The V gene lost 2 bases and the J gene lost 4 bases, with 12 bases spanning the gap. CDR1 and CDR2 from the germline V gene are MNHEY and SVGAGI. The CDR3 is CASSYQGYGGNTIYF. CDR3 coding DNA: TGTGCCAGCAGTTACCAAGGTTACGGGGGAAACACCATATATTTT.

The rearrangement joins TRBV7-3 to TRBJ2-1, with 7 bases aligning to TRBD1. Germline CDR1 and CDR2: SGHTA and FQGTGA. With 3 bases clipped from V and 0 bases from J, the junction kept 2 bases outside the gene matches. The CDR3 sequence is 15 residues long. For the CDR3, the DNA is TGTGCCAGCAGCTTCGCAGGGGGCTCCTACAATGAGCAGTTCTTC. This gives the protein CASSFAGGSYNEQFF. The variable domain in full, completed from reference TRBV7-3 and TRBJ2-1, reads GAGVSQTPSNKVTEKGKYVELRCDPISGHTALYWYRQSLGQGPEFLIYFQGTGAADDSGLPNDRFFAVRPEGSVSTLKIQRTERGDSAVYLCASSFAGGSYNEQFFGPGTRLTVL.

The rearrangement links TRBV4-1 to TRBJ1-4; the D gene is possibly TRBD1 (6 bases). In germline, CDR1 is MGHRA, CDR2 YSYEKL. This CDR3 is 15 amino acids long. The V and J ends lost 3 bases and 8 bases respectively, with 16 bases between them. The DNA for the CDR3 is TGCGCCAGCAGCCAGGACCTTAATAGGGGGGAAAAACTGTTTTTT. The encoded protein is CASSQDLNRGEKLFF.

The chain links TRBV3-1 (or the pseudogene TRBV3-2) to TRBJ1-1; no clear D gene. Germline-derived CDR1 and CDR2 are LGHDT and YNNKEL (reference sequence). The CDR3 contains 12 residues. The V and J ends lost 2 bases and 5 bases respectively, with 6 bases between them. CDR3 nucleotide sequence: TGTGCCAGCAGCCAATCTCAGACTGAAGCTTTCTTT. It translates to CASSQSQTEAFF.

In nucleotides, the CDR3 is TGTGCCAGCAGTGATTACGGGGGGCGCGACTATGGCTACACCTTC. Translation: CASSDYGGRDYGYTF. V gene TRBV2 combines with J gene TRBJ1-2; D possibly corresponds to TRBD1 (6 bases). The ends were cut back, 3 bases at V and 3 bases at J, with 14 bases in the middle. CDR3 length: 15 amino acids. Germline lookup yields CDR1 SNHLY and CDR2 FYNNEI.

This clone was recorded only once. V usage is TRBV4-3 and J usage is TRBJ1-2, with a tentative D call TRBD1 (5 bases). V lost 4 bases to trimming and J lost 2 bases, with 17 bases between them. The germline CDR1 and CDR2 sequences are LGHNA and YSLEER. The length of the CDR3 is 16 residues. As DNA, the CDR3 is TGCGCCAGCAGCCCCTTCCATGGGGCAGAGAACTATGGCTACACCTTC. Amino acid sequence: CASSPFHGAENYGYTF.

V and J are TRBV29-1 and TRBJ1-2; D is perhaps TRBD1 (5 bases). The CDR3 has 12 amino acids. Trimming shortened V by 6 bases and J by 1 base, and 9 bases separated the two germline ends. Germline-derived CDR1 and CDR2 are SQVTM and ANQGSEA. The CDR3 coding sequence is TGCAGCGTAGACAGAAATAACTATGGCTACACCTTC. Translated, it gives CSVDRNNYGYTF.

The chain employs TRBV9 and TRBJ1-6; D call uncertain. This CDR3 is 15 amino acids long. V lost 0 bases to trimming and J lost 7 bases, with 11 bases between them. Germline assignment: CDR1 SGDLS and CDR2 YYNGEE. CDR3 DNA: TGTGCCAGCAGCGTAGCTCCGGGAGAGAATTCACCCCTCCACTTT. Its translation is CASSVAPGENSPLHF.

In nucleotides, the CDR3 is TGTGCCAGCAGATTTACAGGGGGCAGGGGCACCATATATTTT. This sequence encodes CASRFTGGRGTIYF. The gene calls are TRBV5-6 and TRBJ1-3; 9 bases line up with TRBD1. The V gene end was trimmed by 5 bases and the J gene end by 9 bases; junction bases not matched to a gene: 9. The V gene's germline CDR1 is SGHDT and CDR2 YYEEEE. This CDR3 comprises 14 residues.

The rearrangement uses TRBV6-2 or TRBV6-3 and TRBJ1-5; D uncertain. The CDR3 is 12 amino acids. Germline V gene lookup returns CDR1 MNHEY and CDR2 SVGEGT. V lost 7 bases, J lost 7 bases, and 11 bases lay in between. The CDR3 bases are TGTGCCAGCACCCCAGGAGGACAGCCCCAGCATTTT. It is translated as CASTPGGQPQHF.

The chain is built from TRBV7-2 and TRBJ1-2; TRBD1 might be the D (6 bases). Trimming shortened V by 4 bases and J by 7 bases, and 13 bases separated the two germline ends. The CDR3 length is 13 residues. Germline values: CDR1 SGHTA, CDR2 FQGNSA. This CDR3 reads CASSSRQGGGYTF. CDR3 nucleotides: TGTGCCAGCAGCTCTCGGCAAGGGGGTGGCTACACCTTC.

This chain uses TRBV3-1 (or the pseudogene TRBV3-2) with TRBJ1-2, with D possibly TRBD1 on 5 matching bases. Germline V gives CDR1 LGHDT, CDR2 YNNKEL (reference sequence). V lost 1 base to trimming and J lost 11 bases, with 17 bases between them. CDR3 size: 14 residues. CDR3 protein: CASSQGVTSKGYTF. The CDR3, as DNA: TGTGCCAGCAGCCAAGGCGTTACATCCAAGGGGTACACCTTC.

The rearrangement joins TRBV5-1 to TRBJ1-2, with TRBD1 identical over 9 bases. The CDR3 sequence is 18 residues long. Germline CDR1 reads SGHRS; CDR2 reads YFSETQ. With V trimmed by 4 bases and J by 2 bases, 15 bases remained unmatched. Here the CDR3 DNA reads TGCGCCAGCAGCCGTTTACGTCCGGGACAGGGAAAGAACTATGGCTACACCTTC. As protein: CASSRLRPGQGKNYGYTF.

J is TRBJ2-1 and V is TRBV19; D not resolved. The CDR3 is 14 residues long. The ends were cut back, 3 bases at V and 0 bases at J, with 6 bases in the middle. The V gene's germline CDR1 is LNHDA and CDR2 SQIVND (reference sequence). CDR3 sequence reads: CASSISSSYNEQFF. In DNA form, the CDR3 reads TGTGCCAGTAGTATTTCTAGCTCCTACAATGAGCAGTTCTTC.

The CDR3 loop reads CATSDLPGGTGYTF. CDR3 bases: TGTGCCACCAGTGATTTGCCAGGGGGGACGGGCTACACCTTC. The chain couples TRBV24-1 to TRBJ1-2; 7 bases map to TRBD1. CDR3 length equals 14 residues. Germline CDR1 reads KGHDR; CDR2 reads SFDVKD. The junction had 5 bases not matched to a gene; V was cut back by 0 bases and J by 8 bases.

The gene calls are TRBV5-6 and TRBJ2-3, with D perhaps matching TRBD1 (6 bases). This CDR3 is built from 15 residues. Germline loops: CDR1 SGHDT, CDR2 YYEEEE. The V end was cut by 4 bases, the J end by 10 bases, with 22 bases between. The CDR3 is CASSPLGALLSAQYF. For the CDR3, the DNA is TGTGCCAGCAGCCCCCTGGGGGCTTTGTTGTCTGCGCAGTATTTT.

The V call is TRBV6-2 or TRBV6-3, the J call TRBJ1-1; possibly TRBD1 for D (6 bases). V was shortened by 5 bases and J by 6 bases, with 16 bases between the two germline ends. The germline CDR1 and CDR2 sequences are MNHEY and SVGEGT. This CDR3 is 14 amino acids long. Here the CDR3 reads CASSLLAGDSEAFF. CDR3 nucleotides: TGTGCCAGCAGTCTACTCGCAGGGGATTCTGAAGCTTTCTTT.

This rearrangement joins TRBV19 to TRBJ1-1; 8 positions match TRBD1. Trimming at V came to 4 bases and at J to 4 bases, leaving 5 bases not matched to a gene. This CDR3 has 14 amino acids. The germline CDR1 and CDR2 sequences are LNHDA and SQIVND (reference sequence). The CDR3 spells CASSTRTGPTEAFF. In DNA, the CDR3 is TGTGCCAGTAGTACCAGGACAGGGCCCACTGAAGCTTTCTTT.

This CDR3 is CASTRGQDQPQHF. CDR3 DNA: TGTGCCAGTACCAGGGGGCAAGATCAGCCCCAGCATTTT. The chain joins TRBV19 to TRBJ1-5, with 8 bases lining up with TRBD1. The CDR3 extends over 13 amino acids. The J segment lost 5 bases and the V segment lost 7 bases, leaving 4 bases of the junction unmatched. Per germline, CDR1 LNHDA and CDR2 SQIVND (reference sequence).

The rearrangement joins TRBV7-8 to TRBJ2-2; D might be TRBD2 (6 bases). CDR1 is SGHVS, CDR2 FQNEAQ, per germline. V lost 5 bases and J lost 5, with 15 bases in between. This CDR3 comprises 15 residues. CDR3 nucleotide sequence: TGTGCCAGCAGCAAATCTAGCGTGGGGACCGGGGAGCTGTTTTTT. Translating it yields CASSKSSVGTGELFF.

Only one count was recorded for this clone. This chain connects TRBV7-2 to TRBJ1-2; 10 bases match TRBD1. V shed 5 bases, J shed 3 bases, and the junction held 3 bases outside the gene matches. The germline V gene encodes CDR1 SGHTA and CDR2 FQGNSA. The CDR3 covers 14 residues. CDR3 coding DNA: TGTGCCAGCAGCAGACAGGGGGCCGACTATGGCTACACCTTC. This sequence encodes CASSRQGADYGYTF.

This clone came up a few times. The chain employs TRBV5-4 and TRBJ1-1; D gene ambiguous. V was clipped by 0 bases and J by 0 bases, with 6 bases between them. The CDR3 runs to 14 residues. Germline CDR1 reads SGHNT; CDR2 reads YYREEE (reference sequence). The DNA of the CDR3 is TGTGCCAGCAGCTTGGCCCAGGTGAACACTGAAGCTTTCTTT. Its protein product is CASSLAQVNTEAFF.